Sequencing of this T cell receptor beta chain was carried out in a study of early T cells in non-severe SARS-CoV-2 infection. In the study overall: The chains were unpaired, and the sequenced material was bulk RNA from unsorted whole blood. Broader study findings: Database matching using VDJdb favored anti-spike CD8 responses, with private and CD4 specificities left missing.

A remark on this clonotype: Its specificity is unknown.

The CDR3 runs 15 residues. V was clipped by 1 base and J by 2 bases; unmatched bases: 2. Germline V gene sequence: CDR1 MGHRA, CDR2 YSYEKL. Unique molecular identifiers (one per individual cDNA molecule) were attached. TCRdb recomputed calls from the 5' RACE reads with MiXCR, one row per CDR3 protein. The data show 65,000 to 95,000 distinct CDR3 sequences, around 15% seen once. Sequencing input: whole blood. The chain uses TRBV4-1 and TRBJ1-1, with 9 bases aligning to TRBD1. The source of this sequence is an adult who was a healthcare worker with PCR-confirmed SARS-CoV-2 infection or an uninfected control (not recorded which). The CDR3 protein is CASSQVTGGNTEAFF. The CDR3 DNA follows: TGCGCCAGCAGCCAAGTCACAGGGGGCAACACTGAAGCTTTCTTT.